A single sample is the source of the 18 T cell receptor beta chains below, sequenced in a study of Graves' ophthalmopathy and Graves' hyperthyroidism. Scientists amplified the TCR beta CDR3 regions from RNA transcripts. HTBI-primed first-round RT-PCR preceded second-round multiplex PCR. TCRdb re-analysed the multiplex PCR reads in MiXCR, keeping a single row per CDR3 protein. The table has over a million distinct CDR3 sequences, about 36% seen once. The sequencing sample was made of peripheral blood or thyroid tissue (not recorded which). Receptors were obtained from an adult man with Graves' hyperthyroidism.

This clonotype has just a few counts. One end of the junction does not line up with germline, which may come from a read error. This chain joins TRBV10-3 and TRBJ1-1, with TRBD1 identical over 8 bases. This CDR3 is built from 16 residues. The germline CDR1 and CDR2 sequences are ENHRY and SYGVKD. CDR3 nucleotide sequence: TGTGCCAGCAGTTCGACCCAAGGACAGGGCGCGCCTGAAGCTTTCTTT. It encodes CASSSTQGQGAPEAFF.

This clonotype was seen repeatedly, ten times or more. The chain combines TRBV13 with TRBJ1-6; D remains unclear. CDR3 length equals 12 residues. The V gene's germline CDR1 is PRHDT and CDR2 FYEKMQ (reference sequence). Trimming removed 6 bases at V and 7 bases at J, with 7 bases between. DNA of the CDR3: TGTGCCAGCAGACTGGGCAATTCACCCCTCCACTTT. As protein: CASRLGNSPLHF. Full variable domain (remainder filled in from reference TRBV13 and TRBJ1-6): AAGVIQSPRHLIKEKRETATLKCYPIPRHDTVYWYQQGPGQDPQFLISFYEKMQSDKGSIPDRFSAQQFSDYHSELNMSSLELGDSALYFCASRLGNSPLHFGNGTRLTVT.

Concerning this clonotype itself: With a much larger clone just one base away, this may be a read error. The chain combines TRBV20-1 with TRBJ2-7; D could derive from TRBD1 or TRBD2 (5 bases each). The CDR3 sequence is 15 residues long. The germline gives CDR1 DFQATT, CDR2 SNEGSKA (reference sequence). The CDR3 DNA is TGCAGTGCTAGAGATCCCGGGACGGCCGGATACGGGCAGTACTTC. Its translation: CSARDPGTAGYGQYF.

About this clonotype: This could be a read error, since a much larger clone is one nucleotide away. The CDR3 is CSAGQKMNTEASF. The CDR3 nucleotides read TGCAGTGCCGGACAGAAAATGAACACTGAAGCTTCCTTT. The genes are TRBV20-1 and TRBJ1-1, with D possibly matching TRBD1 (6 bases). Germline CDR1 is DFQATT and CDR2 is SNEGSKA (reference sequence). The CDR3 is 13 residues long.

The chain carries TRBV10-3 and TRBJ2-1; D unresolved. V was trimmed by 10 bases and J by 6 bases, leaving 16 bases between them. The CDR3 is 13 amino acids. Germline values: CDR1 ENHRY, CDR2 SYGVKD. CDR3 protein: CATAFLDGNEQFF. The CDR3, as DNA: TGTGCCACCGCCTTCCTGGACGGCAATGAGCAGTTCTTC.

The chain links TRBV19 to TRBJ2-5; 11 bases fit TRBD2. The CDR3 totals 17 residues. CDR1 is LNHDA and CDR2 is SQIVND in the germline V gene (reference sequence). Losses at the gene ends were 5 bases for V and 2 bases for J; bases not matched to a gene: 10. The CDR3 region is CASSQGTSGFWQETQYF. The CDR3 DNA sequence: TGTGCCAGTAGTCAAGGGACTAGCGGATTTTGGCAAGAGACCCAGTACTTC.

This clonotype was counted at least ten times. The CDR3 nucleotides are TGTGCCAGCAGTTACGGGGAGAACTATGGCTACACCTTC. Protein sequence: CASSYGENYGYTF. V and J are TRBV6-5 and TRBJ1-2; D is ambiguous. The CDR3 covers 13 residues. Germline CDR1 is MNHEY and CDR2 is SVGAGI. Trimming removed 2 bases from V and 2 bases from J, with 6 bases in between.

This clonotype was recorded at least ten times. The J gene is TRBJ1-5, the V gene TRBV9; a possible D gene is TRBD1 (6 bases). Germline V lookup: CDR1 SGDLS, CDR2 YYNGEE. Trimming pared 3 bases from V and 5 bases from J, leaving 9 bases between. The CDR3 has 13 amino acids. CDR3 sequence: CASSEGGYQPQHF. The DNA for the CDR3 is TGTGCCAGCAGCGAGGGGGGGTATCAGCCCCAGCATTTT.

This chain uses TRBV9 with TRBJ2-5; TRBD1 matches 7 bases. The ends lost 0 bases at V and 9 bases at J; junction bases unmatched: 5. CDR1 and CDR2 from the germline V gene are SGDLS and YYNGEE. This CDR3 spans 13 amino acids. CDR3 coding DNA: TGTGCCAGCAGCGTAGTTGGCCAGGGGGCCCAGTACTTC. Protein sequence: CASSVVGQGAQYF.

About this clonotype: Since a much larger clone is just one base distant, this may be a read error. The chain joins TRBV2 to TRBJ1-5; TRBD1 might be the D (6 bases). Trimming took off 7 bases at V and 3 bases at J, with 16 bases between the two ends. The CDR3 spans 15 residues. The germline V gene has CDR1 SNHLY and CDR2 FYNNEI. DNA for the CDR3: TGTGCCAGCAATCCAACCCGGACAGTCAATCAGCCCCAGCATTTT. Residues: CASNPTRTVNQPQHF.

In its sample, this clonotype was seen many times. The chain links TRBV6-1 to TRBJ2-5, with D tentatively TRBD1 (5 bases). In germline, CDR1 is MNHNS, CDR2 SASEGT. Trimming removed 5 bases at V and 4 bases at J, with 20 bases between. The CDR3 covers 16 residues. The CDR3 bases are TGTGCCAGCAGTTCCGCAGGGCGACCCGGGCGAGAGACCCAGTACTTC. It yields the protein CASSSAGRPGRETQYF.

In this sample, this clonotype turned up many times. The genes are TRBV7-2 and TRBJ2-7, with TRBD1 matching 7 bases. Losses at the gene ends were 8 bases for V and 3 bases for J; bases not matched to a gene: 10. The CDR3 runs 14 residues. CDR1 and CDR2 from the germline V gene are SGHTA and FQGNSA. This CDR3 reads CASQLGTEYYEQYF. The CDR3 DNA is TGTGCCAGCCAGCTTGGGACAGAGTACTACGAGCAGTACTTC.

At least ten counts were recorded for this clonotype. The chain is built from TRBV9 and TRBJ1-2; maybe TRBD1 (5 bases). Per germline, CDR1 SGDLS and CDR2 YYNGEE. Trimming stripped 3 bases from V and 3 bases from J, with 12 bases between. The CDR3 consists of 14 residues. The CDR3, as DNA: TGTGCCAGCAGCGGATCTCGGGGGGACTATGGCTACACCTTC. Amino acid sequence: CASSGSRGDYGYTF.

CDR3 amino acids: CAISELRPTLSTDTQYF. The CDR3 DNA reads as TGTGCCATCAGTGAGCTCCGGCCGACCCTTAGCACAGATACGCAGTATTTT. The V and J genes are TRBV10-3 and TRBJ2-3; D remains ambiguous. Germline CDR1 reads ENHRY; CDR2 reads SYGVKD. Trimming took off 2 bases at V and 0 bases at J, with 15 bases between the two ends. The CDR3 consists of 17 residues.

A note on this clonotype: This clone may be a read error of a much larger clone one base away. The chain combines TRBV20-1 with TRBJ1-1; no clear D. Germline CDR1 and CDR2: DFQATT and SNEGSKA (reference sequence). The CDR3 extends over 15 amino acids. The CDR3 bases are TGCGGTGCTAATCGTCGCAAATCAGGAAACACTGAAGCTTTCTTT. This encodes CGANRRKSGNTEAFF.

At least ten counts were recorded for this clonotype. CDR3 residues: CASSFPTGSTEAFF. Here the CDR3 DNA reads TGCGCCAGCAGCTTCCCGACAGGGAGCACTGAAGCTTTCTTT. The chain has TRBV5-1 and TRBJ1-1, with 7 bases matching TRBD1. Germline values: CDR1 SGHRS, CDR2 YFSETQ. With 2 bases clipped from V and 4 bases from J, the junction kept 5 bases outside the gene matches. The CDR3 extends over 14 amino acids.

V usage is TRBV7-2 and J usage is TRBJ2-5, with D unclear. Germline V gene sequence: CDR1 SGHTA, CDR2 FQGNSA. Deletions cut 5 bases from V and 9 bases from J, with 13 bases between. The CDR3 has 12 amino acids. DNA for the CDR3: TGTGCCAGCAGCCTCACGGGTCAGCCCCAGTACTTC. Protein sequence: CASSLTGQPQYF.

This clonotype was seen repeatedly, ten times or more. The V call is TRBV20-1, the J call TRBJ2-7; TRBD1 might be the D (6 bases). Trimming removed 5 bases at V and 0 bases at J, with 11 bases between. The CDR3 sequence is 13 residues long. Germline V gene lookup returns CDR1 DFQATT and CDR2 SNEGSKA (reference sequence). CDR3 sequence: CSAGRDNSYEQYF. The CDR3 DNA is TGCAGTGCTGGACGGGACAACTCCTACGAGCAGTACTTC.